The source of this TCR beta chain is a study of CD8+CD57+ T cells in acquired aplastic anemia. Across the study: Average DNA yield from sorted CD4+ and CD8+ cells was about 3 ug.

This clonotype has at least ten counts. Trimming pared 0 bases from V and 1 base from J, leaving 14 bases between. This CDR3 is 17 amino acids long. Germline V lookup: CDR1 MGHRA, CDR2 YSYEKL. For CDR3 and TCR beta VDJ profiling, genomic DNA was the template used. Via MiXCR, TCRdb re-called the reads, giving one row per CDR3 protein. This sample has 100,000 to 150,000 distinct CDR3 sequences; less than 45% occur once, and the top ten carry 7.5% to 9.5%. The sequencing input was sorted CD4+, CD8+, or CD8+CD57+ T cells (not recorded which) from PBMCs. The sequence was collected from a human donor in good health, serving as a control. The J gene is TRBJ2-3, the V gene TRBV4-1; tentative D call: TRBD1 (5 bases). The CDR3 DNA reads TGCGCCAGCAGCCAAGACCAGGGCCTACCCCGCACAGATACGCAGTATTTT. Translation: CASSQDQGLPRTDTQYF.